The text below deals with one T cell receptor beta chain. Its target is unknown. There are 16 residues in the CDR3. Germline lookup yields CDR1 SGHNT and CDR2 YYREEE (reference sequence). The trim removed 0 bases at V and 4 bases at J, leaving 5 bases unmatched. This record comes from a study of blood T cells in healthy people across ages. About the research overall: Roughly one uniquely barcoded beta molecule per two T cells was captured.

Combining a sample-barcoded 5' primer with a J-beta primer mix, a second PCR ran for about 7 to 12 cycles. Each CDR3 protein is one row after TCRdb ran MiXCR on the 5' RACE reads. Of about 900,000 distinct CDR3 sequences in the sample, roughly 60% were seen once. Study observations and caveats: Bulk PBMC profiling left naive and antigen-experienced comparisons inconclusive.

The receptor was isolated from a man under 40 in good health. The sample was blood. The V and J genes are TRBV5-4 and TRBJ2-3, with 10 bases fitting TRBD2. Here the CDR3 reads CASSLALAGVADTQYF. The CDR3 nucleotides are TGTGCCAGCAGCTTGGCCCTAGCGGGGGTGGCAGATACGCAGTATTTT.